This TCR beta chain was retrieved from a study of beta chain features in type 1 diabetes. The CDR3 length is 14 residues. CDR1 SQVTM and CDR2 ANQGSEA come from the germline V gene. After removal of 4 bases from V and 5 bases from J, the junction contained 3 bases not matched to a gene. Sequencing targeted expressed TCRB transcripts, as all isolated RNA had been reverse transcribed. Using immunoSEQ multiplex PCR, the repertoire was profiled, and TCRdb retains in-frame clones only, with some absent. The table records 360,000 or so clones, around 19% of them present only once. This sequence joins TRBV29-1 and TRBJ2-5, with 14 bases aligning to TRBD2. The TCR originated in a woman between 18 and 29 years old in good health. Sequencing input: naive CD4+ T cells from blood. The CDR3, as DNA: TGCAGCGTTGGACTAGCGGGAGGGCAGGAGACCCAGTACTTC. Its translation is CSVGLAGGQETQYF.